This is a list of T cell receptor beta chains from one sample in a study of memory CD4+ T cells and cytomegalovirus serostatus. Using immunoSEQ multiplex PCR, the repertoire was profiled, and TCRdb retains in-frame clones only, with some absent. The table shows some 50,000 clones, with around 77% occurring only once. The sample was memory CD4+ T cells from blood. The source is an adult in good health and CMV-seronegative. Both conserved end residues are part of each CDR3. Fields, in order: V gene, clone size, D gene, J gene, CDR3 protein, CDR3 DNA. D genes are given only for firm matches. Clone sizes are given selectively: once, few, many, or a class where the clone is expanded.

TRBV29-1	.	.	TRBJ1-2	CSVDSAGNYGYTF	TGCAGCGTTGACTCGGCGGGAAACTATGGCTACACCTTC
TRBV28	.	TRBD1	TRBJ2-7	CASSSIRGDRGRRQEYF	TGTGCCAGCAGTTCCATAAGGGGGGACAGGGGGCGCAGACAGGAGTACTTC
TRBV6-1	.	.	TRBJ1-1	CASSIGHGDTEAFF	TGTGCCAGCAGTATTGGGCATGGGGACACTGAAGCTTTCTTT
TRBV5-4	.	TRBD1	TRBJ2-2	CASSSIQGIGELFF	TGTGCCAGCAGCTCCATACAGGGGATCGGGGAGCTGTTTTTT
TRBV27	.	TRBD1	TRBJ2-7	CASSAPGQGREQYF	TGTGCCAGCAGTGCTCCGGGACAGGGAAGAGAGCAGTACTTC
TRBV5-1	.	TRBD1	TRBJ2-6	CASSLQTGASSGANVLTF	TGCGCCAGCAGCTTGCAGACAGGGGCGAGCTCTGGGGCCAACGTCCTGACTTTC
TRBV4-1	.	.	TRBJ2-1	CASSQGPRGAYNEQFF	TGCGCCAGCAGCCAAGGGCCTAGGGGAGCCTACAATGAGCAGTTCTTC
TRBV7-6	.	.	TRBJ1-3	CASSLKSGSSGNTIYF	TGTGCCAGCAGCTTAAAGTCAGGTAGCTCTGGAAACACCATATATTTT
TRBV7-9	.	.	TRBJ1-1	CASSRRGENTEAFF	TGTGCCAGCAGCCGTCGGGGGGAGAACACTGAAGCTTTCTTT
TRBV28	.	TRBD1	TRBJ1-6	CASRARDRVNSPLHF	TGTGCCAGCAGGGCCCGGGACAGGGTTAATTCACCCCTCCACTTT
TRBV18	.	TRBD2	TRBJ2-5	CASSPGGGQETQYF	TGTGCCAGCTCACCAGGCGGGGGGCAAGAGACCCAGTACTTC
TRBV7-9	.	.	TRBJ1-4	CASSSGPNGKLFF	TGTGCCAGCAGCTCTGGGCCTAACGGGAAACTGTTTTTT
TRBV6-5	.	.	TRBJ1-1	CASSAVGQGSTEAFF	TGTGCCAGCAGTGCCGTGGGGCAGGGCTCGACCGAAGCTTTCTTT
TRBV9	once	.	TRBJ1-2	CASSVGGAGGYTF	TGTGCCAGCAGCGTAGGGGGGGCAGGTGGCTACACCTTC
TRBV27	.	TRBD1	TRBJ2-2	CASRGTGSTGELFF	TGTGCCAGCAGGGGGACAGGGAGCACCGGGGAGCTGTTTTTT
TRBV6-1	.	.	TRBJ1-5	CASNRNSNQPQHF	TGTGCCAGCAACAGGAATAGCAATCAGCCCCAGCATTTT
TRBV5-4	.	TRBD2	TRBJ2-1	CASSLGGLAGDNEQFF	TGTGCCAGCAGCTTGGGTGGACTAGCGGGGGACAATGAGCAGTTCTTC
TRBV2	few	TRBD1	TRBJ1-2	CASYRRQGTDGYTF	TGTGCCAGCTACCGGAGACAGGGTACGGATGGCTACACCTTC
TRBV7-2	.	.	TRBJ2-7	CASSKQTGYGYEQYF	TGTGCCAGCAGCAAACAGACAGGTTATGGCTACGAGCAGTACTTC
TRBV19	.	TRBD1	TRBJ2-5	CASSGTRTGGPFETQYF	TGTGCCAGTAGCGGAACAAGGACAGGGGGCCCTTTCGAGACCCAGTACTTC
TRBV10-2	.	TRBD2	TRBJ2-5	CASSNLAGQETQYF	TGCGCCAGCAGTAACCTAGCGGGACAAGAGACCCAGTACTTC
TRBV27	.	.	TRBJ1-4	CASSFDSGRGKLFF	TGTGCCAGCAGTTTTGACTCGGGGCGGGGAAAACTGTTTTTT
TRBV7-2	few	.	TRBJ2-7	CASSFPQTGEQYF	TGTGCCAGCAGCTTTCCCCAGACGGGCGAGCAGTACTTC
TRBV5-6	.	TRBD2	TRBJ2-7	CASSFGTSGGYEQYF	TGTGCCAGCAGCTTCGGGACTAGCGGGGGCTACGAGCAGTACTTC
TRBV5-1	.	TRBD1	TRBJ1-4	CASRMTGTAAANEKLFF	TGCGCCAGCCGGATGACAGGGACGGCTGCGGCTAATGAAAAACTGTTTTTT
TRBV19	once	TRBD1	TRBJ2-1	CASSVRQGSDNEQFF	TGTGCCAGTAGTGTGCGACAGGGTTCTGACAATGAGCAGTTCTTC
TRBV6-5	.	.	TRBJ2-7	CASSYGVSYEQYF	TGTGCCAGCAGTTACGGTGTATCCTACGAGCAGTACTTC
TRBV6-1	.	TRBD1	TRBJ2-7	CASSERAGGRYEQYF	TGTGCCAGCAGTGAAAGGGCAGGGGGCCGATACGAGCAGTACTTC
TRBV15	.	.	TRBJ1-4	CATSRDRGGTNEKLFF	TGTGCCACCAGCAGAGATCGGGGGGGAACTAATGAAAAACTGTTTTTT
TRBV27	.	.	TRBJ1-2	CASRFRTGDYGYTF	TGTGCCAGCAGATTCCGGACTGGGGACTATGGCTACACCTTC
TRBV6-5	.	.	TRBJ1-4	CASSYMPGNEKLFF	TGTGCCAGCAGTTACATGCCAGGAAATGAAAAACTGTTTTTT
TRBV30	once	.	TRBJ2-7	CAWSVRGGAYEQYF	TGTGCCTGGAGTGTACGAGGGGGGGCCTACGAGCAGTACTTC
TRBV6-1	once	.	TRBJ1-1	CASSGWNTEAFF	TGTGCCAGCAGTGGTTGGAACACTGAAGCTTTCTTT
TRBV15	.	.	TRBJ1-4	CATSREWGGSTNEKLFF	TGTGCCACCAGCAGAGAGTGGGGCGGGTCAACTAATGAAAAACTGTTTTTT
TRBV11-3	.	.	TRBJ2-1	CASSLEGSRNEQFF	TGTGCCAGCAGCTTAGAAGGGTCCCGGAATGAGCAGTTCTTC
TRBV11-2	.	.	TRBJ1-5	CASSVGQSFNQPQHF	TGTGCCAGCAGCGTAGGGCAAAGTTTCAATCAGCCCCAGCATTTT
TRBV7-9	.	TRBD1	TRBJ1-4	CASSSGSGTGEEKLFF	TGTGCCAGCAGCTCCGGGTCCGGGACAGGGGAGGAAAAACTGTTTTTT
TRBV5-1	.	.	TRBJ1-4	CASSLAGRQTFNEKLFF	TGCGCCAGCAGCTTGGCCGGAAGACAGACCTTTAATGAAAAACTGTTTTTT
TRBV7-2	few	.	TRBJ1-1	CASTLGLTVTEAFF	TGTGCCAGCACCTTAGGACTGACGGTCACTGAAGCTTTCTTT
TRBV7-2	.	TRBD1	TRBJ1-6	CASSLGMGGGRSPLHF	TGTGCCAGCAGCTTAGGGATGGGAGGGGGCAGATCACCCCTCCACTTT
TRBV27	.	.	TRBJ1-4	CASSLLGMPRGGEKLFF	TGTGCCAGCAGTTTGCTAGGCATGCCCAGGGGAGGGGAAAAACTGTTTTTT
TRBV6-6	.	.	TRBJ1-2	CASSPSSNGYTF	TGTGCCAGCAGTCCATCCTCCAATGGCTACACCTTC
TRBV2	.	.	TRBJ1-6	CASRPNRSYNSPLHF	TGTGCCAGCAGACCCAACAGGAGCTATAATTCACCTCTCCACTTT
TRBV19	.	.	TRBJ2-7	CASSIDRGSSYGYEQYF	TGTGCCAGTAGTATAGATCGGGGTTCCTCTTACGGCTACGAGCAGTACTTC
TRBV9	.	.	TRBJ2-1	CASSVEGGYEQFF	TGTGCCAGCAGCGTAGAGGGGGGATATGAGCAGTTCTTC
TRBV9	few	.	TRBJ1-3	CASSVASDSGNTIYF	TGTGCCAGCAGCGTAGCGTCCGACTCTGGAAACACCATATATTTT
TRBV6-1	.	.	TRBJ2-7	CASNIITLQGEQYF	TGTGCCAGCAACATTATAACCCTCCAGGGCGAGCAGTACTTC
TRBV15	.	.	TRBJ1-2	CATSRDPGAGYGYTF	TGTGCCACCAGCAGAGATCCGGGGGCGGGCTATGGCTACACCTTC
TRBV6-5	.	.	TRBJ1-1	CASIPRGVFGEAFF	TGTGCCAGCATCCCACGCGGAGTCTTCGGTGAAGCTTTCTTT